This TCR beta chain was observed in a study of T cell clonotyping in hematopoietic cell transplantation. Whole-study context: Recipient samples before transplant were obtained post-cytoreduction.

The germline gives CDR1 MNHEY, CDR2 SVGAGI. There are 15 residues in the CDR3. Trimming at V came to 5 bases and at J to 7 bases, leaving 13 bases not matched to a gene. General study points: After transplant, recipient diversity fell while pathologically expanded clonotypes grew through day 180. Graft donor and pretransplant recipient Inverse Simpson Index values predicted broader posttransplant TCR diversity.

Time point denoted: recipient sample about 28 days before transplant, after cytoreduction. Some clones are missing from TCRdb's copy, which holds only in-frame ones; the method was immunoSEQ multiplex PCR. This repertoire shows about 21,000 clones, roughly nine tenths found once; its top ten account for around 3.4%. In its sample, this clone was seen once. The antigen is unknown. This rearrangement joins TRBV6-5 to TRBJ2-7; the match to TRBD2 covers 8 bases. Sequenced material: peripheral blood mononuclear cells, taken before stem cell transplant. This clonotype was sampled from a man younger than 35 with biphenotypic leukemia. Some clones in this sample may be carry-over from other donors' samples. This CDR3 reads CASSTLGSGVGEQYF. CDR3 coding DNA: TGTGCCAGCAGTACCCTCGGTAGCGGGGTGGGGGAGCAGTACTTC.